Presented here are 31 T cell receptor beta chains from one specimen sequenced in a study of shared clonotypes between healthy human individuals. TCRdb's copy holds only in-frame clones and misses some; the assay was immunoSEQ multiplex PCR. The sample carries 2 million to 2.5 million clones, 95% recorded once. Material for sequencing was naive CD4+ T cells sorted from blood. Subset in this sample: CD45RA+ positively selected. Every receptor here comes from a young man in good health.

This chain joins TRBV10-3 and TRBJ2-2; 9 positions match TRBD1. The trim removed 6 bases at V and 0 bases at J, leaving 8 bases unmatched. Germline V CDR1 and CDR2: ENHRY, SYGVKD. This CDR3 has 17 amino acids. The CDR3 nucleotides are TGTGCCATCAGACCTCGACAGGGGGACACGAACACCGGGGAGCTGTTTTTT. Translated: CAIRPRQGDTNTGELFF.

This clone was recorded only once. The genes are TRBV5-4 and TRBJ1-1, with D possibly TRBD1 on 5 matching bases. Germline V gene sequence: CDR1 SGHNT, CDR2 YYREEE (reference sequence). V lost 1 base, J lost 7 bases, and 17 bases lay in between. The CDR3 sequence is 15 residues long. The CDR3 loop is CASSLTQGGSGEAFF. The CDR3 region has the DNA TGTGCCAGCAGCTTGACTCAGGGCGGATCAGGTGAAGCTTTCTTT.

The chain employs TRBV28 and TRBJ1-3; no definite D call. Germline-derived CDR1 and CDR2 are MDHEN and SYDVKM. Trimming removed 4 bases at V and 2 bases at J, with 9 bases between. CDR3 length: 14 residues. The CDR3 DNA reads TGTGCCAGCAGTTCAAGCGGGGCTGGAAACACCATATATTTT. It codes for CASSSSGAGNTIYF.

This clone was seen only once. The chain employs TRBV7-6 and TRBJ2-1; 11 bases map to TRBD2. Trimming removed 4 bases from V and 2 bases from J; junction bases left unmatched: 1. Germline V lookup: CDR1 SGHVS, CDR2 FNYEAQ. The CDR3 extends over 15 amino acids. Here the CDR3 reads CASSYSGRAYNEQFF. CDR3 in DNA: TGTGCCAGCAGCTATAGCGGGAGGGCCTACAATGAGCAGTTCTTC.

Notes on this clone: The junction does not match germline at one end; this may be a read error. The CDR3: CAWSVRGAYSPLHF. The CDR3 DNA follows: TGTGCCTGGAGTGTACGAGGGGCCTATTCGCCCCTCCACTTT. The chain joins TRBV30 to TRBJ1-6, with D maybe TRBD1 (5 bases). CDR1 GTSNPN and CDR2 SVGIG come from the germline V gene (reference sequence). The CDR3 length is 14 residues.

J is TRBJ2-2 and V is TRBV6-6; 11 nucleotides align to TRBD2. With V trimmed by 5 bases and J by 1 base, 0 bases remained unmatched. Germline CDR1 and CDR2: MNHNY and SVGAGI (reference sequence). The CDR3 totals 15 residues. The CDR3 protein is CASSGLAGNTGELFF. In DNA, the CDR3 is TGTGCCAGCAGTGGACTAGCGGGGAACACCGGGGAGCTGTTTTTT.

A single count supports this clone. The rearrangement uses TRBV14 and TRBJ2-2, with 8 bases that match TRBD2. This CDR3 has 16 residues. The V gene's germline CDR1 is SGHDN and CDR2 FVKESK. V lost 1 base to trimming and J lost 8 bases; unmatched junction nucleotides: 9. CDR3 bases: TGTGCCAGCAGCCAAGTTAGCGGGGCCTCGACGGGGGAGCTGTTTTTT. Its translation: CASSQVSGASTGELFF.

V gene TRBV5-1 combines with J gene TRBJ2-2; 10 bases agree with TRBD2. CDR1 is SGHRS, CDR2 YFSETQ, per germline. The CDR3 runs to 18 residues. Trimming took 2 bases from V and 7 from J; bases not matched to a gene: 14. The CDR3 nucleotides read TGCGCCAGCAGCTTTGCTGGGCTAGCGGGAGCAGGAGGCGGGGAGCTGTTTTTT. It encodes CASSFAGLAGAGGGELFF.

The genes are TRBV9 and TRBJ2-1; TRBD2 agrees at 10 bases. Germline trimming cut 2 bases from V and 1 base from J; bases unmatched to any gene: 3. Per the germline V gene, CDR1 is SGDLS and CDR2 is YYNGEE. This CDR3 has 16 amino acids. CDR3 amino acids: CASSVSGRLSYNEQFF. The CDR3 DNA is TGTGCCAGCAGCGTTAGCGGGAGGCTTTCCTACAATGAGCAGTTCTTC.

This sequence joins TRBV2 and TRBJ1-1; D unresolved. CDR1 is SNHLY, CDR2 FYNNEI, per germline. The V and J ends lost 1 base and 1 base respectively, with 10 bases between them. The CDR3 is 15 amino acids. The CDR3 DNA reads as TGTGCCAGCAGTGAAGGCCCCTCCCGGAACACTGAAGCTTTCTTT. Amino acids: CASSEGPSRNTEAFF.

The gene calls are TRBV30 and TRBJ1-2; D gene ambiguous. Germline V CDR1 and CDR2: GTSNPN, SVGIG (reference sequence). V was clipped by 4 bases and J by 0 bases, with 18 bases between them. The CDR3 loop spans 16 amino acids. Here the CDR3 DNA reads TGTGCCTGGACCCGCCCGAAATTGCATTCTAACTATGGCTACACCTTC. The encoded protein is CAWTRPKLHSNYGYTF.

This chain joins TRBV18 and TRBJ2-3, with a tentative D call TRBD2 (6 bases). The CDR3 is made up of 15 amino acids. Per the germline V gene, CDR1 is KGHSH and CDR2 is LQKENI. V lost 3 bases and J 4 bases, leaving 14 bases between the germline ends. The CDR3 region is CASSPIGGYADTQYF. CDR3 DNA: TGTGCCAGCTCACCGATCGGGGGTTATGCAGATACGCAGTATTTT.

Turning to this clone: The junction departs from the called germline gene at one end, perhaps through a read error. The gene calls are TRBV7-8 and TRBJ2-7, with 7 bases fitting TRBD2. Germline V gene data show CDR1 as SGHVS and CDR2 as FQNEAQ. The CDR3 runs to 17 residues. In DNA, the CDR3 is TGTGCCAGCAGCTTAGGGTTCGCCGGGACTATAGACTACGCGCAGTACTTC. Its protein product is CASSLGFAGTIDYAQYF.

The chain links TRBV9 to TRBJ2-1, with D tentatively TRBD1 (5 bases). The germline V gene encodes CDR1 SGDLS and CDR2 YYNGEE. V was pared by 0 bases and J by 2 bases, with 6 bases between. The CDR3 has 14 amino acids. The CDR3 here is CASSVGTTYNEQFF. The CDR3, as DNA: TGTGCCAGCAGCGTAGGGACAACCTACAATGAGCAGTTCTTC.

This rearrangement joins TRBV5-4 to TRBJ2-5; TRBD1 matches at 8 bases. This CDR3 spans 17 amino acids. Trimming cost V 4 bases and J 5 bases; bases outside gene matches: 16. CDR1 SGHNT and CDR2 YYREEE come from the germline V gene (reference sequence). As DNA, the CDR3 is TGTGCCAGCAGCCGTGCAGGGGGCGATGGAGTTCGGGAGACCCAGTACTTC. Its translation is CASSRAGGDGVRETQYF.

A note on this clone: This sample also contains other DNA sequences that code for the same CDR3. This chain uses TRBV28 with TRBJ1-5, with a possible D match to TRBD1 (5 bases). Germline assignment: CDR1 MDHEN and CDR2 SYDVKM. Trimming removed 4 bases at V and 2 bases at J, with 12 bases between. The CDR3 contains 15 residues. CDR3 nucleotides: TGTGCCAGCAGTTCCCAGGGCATCGGCAATCAGCCCCAGCATTTT. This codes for CASSSQGIGNQPQHF.

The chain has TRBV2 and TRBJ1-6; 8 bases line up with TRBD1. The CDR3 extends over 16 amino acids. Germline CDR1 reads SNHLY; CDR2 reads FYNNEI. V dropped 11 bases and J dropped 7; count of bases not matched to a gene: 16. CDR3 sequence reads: CAGMRPGTGLNSPLHF. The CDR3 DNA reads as TGTGCCGGGATGAGACCCGGGACAGGACTAAATTCACCCCTCCACTTT.

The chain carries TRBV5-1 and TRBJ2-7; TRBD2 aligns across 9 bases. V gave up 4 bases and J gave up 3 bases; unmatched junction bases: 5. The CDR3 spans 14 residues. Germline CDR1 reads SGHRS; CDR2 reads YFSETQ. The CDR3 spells CASSVVAGDYEQYF. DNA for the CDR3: TGCGCCAGCAGCGTCGTAGCGGGGGACTACGAGCAGTACTTC.

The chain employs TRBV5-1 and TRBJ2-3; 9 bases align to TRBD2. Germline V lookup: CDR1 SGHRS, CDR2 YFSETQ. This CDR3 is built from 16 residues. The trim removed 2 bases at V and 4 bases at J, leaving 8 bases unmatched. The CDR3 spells CASSLVPAGGSDTQYF. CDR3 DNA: TGCGCCAGCAGCTTAGTCCCGGCGGGGGGGTCAGATACGCAGTATTTT. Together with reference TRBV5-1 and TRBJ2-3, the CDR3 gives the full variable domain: KAGVTQTPRYLIKTRGQQVTLSCSPISGHRSVSWYQQTPGQGLQFLFEYFSETQRNKGNFPGRFSGRQFSNSRSEMNVSTLELGDSALYLCASSLVPAGGSDTQYFGPGTRLTVL.

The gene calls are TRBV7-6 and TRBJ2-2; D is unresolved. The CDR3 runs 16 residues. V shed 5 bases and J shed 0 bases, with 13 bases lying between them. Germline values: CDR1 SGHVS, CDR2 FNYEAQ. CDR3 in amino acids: CASSPTHSANTGELFF. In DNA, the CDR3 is TGTGCCAGCAGCCCCACGCACAGCGCGAACACCGGGGAGCTGTTTTTT.

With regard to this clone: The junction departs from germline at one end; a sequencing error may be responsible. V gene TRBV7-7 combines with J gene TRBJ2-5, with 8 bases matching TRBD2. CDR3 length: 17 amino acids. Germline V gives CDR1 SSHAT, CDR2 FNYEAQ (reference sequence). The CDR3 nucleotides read TGTGCTAGCAGCCTCGCGCTTGGGCGGGAGGTACGCGAGACCCAGTACTTC. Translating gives CASSLALGREVRETQYF.

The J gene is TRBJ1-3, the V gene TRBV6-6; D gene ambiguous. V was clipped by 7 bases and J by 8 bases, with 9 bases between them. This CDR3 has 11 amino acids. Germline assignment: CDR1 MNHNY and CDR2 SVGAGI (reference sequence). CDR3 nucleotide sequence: TGTGCCAGCACCCTGGAGTACACCATATATTTT. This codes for CASTLEYTIYF.

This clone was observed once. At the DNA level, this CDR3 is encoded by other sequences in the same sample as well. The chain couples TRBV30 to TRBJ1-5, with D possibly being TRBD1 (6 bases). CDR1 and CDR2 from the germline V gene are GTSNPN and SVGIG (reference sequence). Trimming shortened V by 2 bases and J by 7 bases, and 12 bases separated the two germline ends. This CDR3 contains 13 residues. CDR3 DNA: TGTGCCTGGAGTTCGGGGGCGGGACAGCCCCAGCATTTT. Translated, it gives CAWSSGAGQPQHF.

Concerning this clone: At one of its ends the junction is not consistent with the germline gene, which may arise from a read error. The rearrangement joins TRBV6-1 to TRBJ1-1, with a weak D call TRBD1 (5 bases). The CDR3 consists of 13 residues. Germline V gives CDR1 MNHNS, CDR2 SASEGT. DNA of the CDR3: TGTGCCAGCACTTCGACAGCTAACATTGAAGCTTTCTTT. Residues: CASTSTANIEAFF.

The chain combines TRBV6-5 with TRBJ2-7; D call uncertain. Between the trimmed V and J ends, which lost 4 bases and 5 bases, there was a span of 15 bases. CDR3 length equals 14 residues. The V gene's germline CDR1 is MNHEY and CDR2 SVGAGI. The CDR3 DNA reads TGTGCCAGCAGTTCGGCGGCGGTTGACAACGAGCAGTACTTC. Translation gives CASSSAAVDNEQYF.

The CDR3 sequence is CASRRGIKSDTEAFF. The CDR3 DNA reads TGTGCCAGCAGGAGGGGGATAAAATCAGACACTGAAGCTTTCTTT. V gene TRBV6-5 combines with J gene TRBJ1-1; tentatively, D is TRBD1 (6 bases). V gave up 6 bases and J gave up 3 bases, with 17 bases separating them. Germline V CDR1 and CDR2: MNHEY, SVGAGI. CDR3 length equals 15 residues.

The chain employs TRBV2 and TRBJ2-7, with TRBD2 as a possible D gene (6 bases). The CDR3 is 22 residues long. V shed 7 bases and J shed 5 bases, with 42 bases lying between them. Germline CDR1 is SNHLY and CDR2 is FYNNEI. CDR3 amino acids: CASKIRWDRVLIASGSRDEQYF. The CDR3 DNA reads TGTGCCAGCAAAATTCGTTGGGATCGGGTACTAATAGCCTCCGGGAGCCGAGACGAGCAGTACTTC.

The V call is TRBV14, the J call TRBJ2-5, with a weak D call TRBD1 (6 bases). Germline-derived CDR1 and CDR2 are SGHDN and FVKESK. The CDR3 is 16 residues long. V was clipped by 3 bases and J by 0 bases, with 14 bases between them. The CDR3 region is CASSQRQNRDQETQYF. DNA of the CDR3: TGTGCCAGCAGCCAGAGACAGAACAGGGACCAAGAGACCCAGTACTTC.

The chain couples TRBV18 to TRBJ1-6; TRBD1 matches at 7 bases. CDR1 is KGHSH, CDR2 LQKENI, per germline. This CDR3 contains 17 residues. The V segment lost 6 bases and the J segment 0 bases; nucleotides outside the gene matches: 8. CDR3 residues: CASSYGQESSYNSPLHF. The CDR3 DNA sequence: TGTGCCAGCTCTTATGGACAGGAGAGCTCCTATAATTCACCCCTCCACTTT.

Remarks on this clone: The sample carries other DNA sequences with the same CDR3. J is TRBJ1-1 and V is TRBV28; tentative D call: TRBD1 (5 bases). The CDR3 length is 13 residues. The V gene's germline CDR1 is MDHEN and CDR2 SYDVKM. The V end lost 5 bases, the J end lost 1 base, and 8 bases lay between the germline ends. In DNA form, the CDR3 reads TGTGCCAGCAGTCCCCAGGGGAACACTGAAGCTTTCTTT. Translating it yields CASSPQGNTEAFF.

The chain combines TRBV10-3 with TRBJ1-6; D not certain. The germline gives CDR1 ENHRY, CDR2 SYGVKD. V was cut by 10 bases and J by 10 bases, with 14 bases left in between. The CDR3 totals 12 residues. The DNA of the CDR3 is TGTGCCACCTCGACCTTCGGGTCACCCCTCCACTTT. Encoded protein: CATSTFGSPLHF.